The clone carrying this TCR beta chain was observed a handful of times. Antigen unknown. These data are taken from a study of identical twins. Overall study findings and caveats: Insertions ran lower in abundant cord blood beta clonotypes, though not in memory repertoires. Without tracking the same donors, conclusions rested on cross-sectional statistical analysis.

This CDR3 contains 15 residues. The ends were cut back, 3 bases at V and 0 bases at J, with 11 bases in the middle. Germline V gene sequence: CDR1 SEHNR, CDR2 FQNEAQ (reference sequence). Healthy Caucasians were all of the donors. Unique molecular identifiers were present on cDNA, and template switching added a universal primer site. TCRdb re-called the 5' RACE reads with MiXCR, one entry per CDR3 protein. This table has 700,000 or so distinct CDR3 sequences, over 8.5% appearing once. The sample was also reused in another study, on yellow fever vaccine responses in identical twins.

The rearrangement uses TRBV7-9 and TRBJ2-5; possibly TRBD1 or TRBD2 for D (5 bases each). The sequenced material came from PBMCs. This sequence originates from a woman younger than 35 in good health. Written as DNA, the CDR3 is TGTGCCAGCAGCTTTGGGACGGGGCACCAAGAGACCCAGTACTTC. Its protein is CASSFGTGHQETQYF.